Each of the 24 T cell receptor beta chains below was sequenced from the same sample in a study of blood T cell repertoires in COVID-19. Profiling relied on immunoSEQ multiplex PCR, and the TCRdb table lists in-frame clones only, not all of them. This table has some 41,000 clones, about four fifths appearing once. The sequenced sample was peripheral blood. Receptors originate from a woman in her 70s with acute or convalescent COVID-19.

This chain connects TRBV7-2 to TRBJ2-1, with TRBD2 matching over 7 bases. V was clipped by 5 bases and J by 0 bases; unmatched bases: 13. Germline assignment: CDR1 SGHTA and CDR2 FQGNSA. The CDR3 covers 18 residues. The CDR3 reads CASSLTEPLASSYNEQFF. The CDR3 DNA sequence: TGTGCCAGCAGCCTTACGGAGCCACTAGCGTCCTCCTACAATGAGCAGTTCTTC.

This clone was found once. V usage is TRBV2 and J usage is TRBJ2-6; perhaps TRBD1 as D (6 bases). The CDR3 is 16 residues long. Trimming stripped 3 bases from V and 1 base from J, with 10 bases between. Germline V CDR1 and CDR2: SNHLY, FYNNEI. The CDR3 sequence: CASSDGRGSGANVLTF. In nucleotides, the CDR3 is TGTGCCAGCAGTGACGGCAGGGGATCTGGGGCCAACGTCCTGACTTTC.

The chain couples TRBV28 to TRBJ1-2; D unresolved. V lost 4 bases and J lost 0, with 9 bases in between. There are 14 residues in the CDR3. Germline V CDR1 and CDR2: MDHEN, SYDVKM. Here the CDR3 DNA reads TGTGCCAGCAGTTGGGCAGCAGCTAACTATGGCTACACCTTC. As protein: CASSWAAANYGYTF.

By proportion, this clone is medium-sized (0.01 to 0.1%). The chain is built from TRBV27 and TRBJ1-2, with 12 bases identical to TRBD1. V lost 6 bases and J lost 2; bases outside the gene matches: 1. Germline CDR1 is MNHEY and CDR2 is SMNVEV (reference sequence). The CDR3 has 14 amino acids. CDR3 amino acids: CASRGQGANYGYTF. CDR3 nucleotide sequence: TGTGCCAGCAGGGGACAGGGGGCGAACTATGGCTACACCTTC.

The chain couples TRBV28 to TRBJ1-6, with D perhaps TRBD1 (6 bases). The CDR3 is 14 residues long. Germline V CDR1 and CDR2: MDHEN, SYDVKM. V shed 7 bases and J shed 3 bases, with 10 bases lying between them. CDR3 coding DNA: TGTGCCAGCACCTACAGGGACTATAATTCACCCCTCCACTTT. Protein sequence: CASTYRDYNSPLHF.

This chain connects TRBV19 to TRBJ2-2, with 12 bases aligning to TRBD2. The V and J ends lost 3 bases and 4 bases, in that order; junction bases with no gene match: 0. Germline loops: CDR1 LNHDA, CDR2 SQIVND (reference sequence). The CDR3 has 15 residues. The CDR3 sequence is CASSMTSGSTGELFF. The CDR3 DNA follows: TGTGCCAGTAGTATGACTAGCGGGAGCACCGGGGAGCTGTTTTTT.

This clone occurred a few times. The chain couples TRBV18 to TRBJ1-2; D is unresolved. The CDR3 contains 13 residues. The germline V gene encodes CDR1 KGHSH and CDR2 LQKENI. Trimming left V 6 bases short and J 13 bases short, with 21 bases between. CDR3 protein: CASSDLGVRAFTF. CDR3 in DNA: TGTGCCAGCTCCGATCTTGGAGTTCGCGCTTTCACCTTC.

J is TRBJ2-1 and V is TRBV7-8; TRBD2 aligns across 14 bases. V shed 2 bases and J 7 bases; nucleotides not matched to a gene: 10. From germline, CDR1 is SGHVS and CDR2 FQNEAQ. This CDR3 has 18 amino acids. The CDR3 DNA is TGTGCCAGCAGCTTACCCCGACGACTAGCGGGAGGGCCAAATGAGCAGTTCTTC. Translating gives CASSLPRRLAGGPNEQFF.

V usage is TRBV28 and J usage is TRBJ2-3, with a tentative D call TRBD2 (6 bases). The CDR3 runs 13 residues. Germline V lookup: CDR1 MDHEN, CDR2 SYDVKM. V lost 6 bases and J lost 3, with 10 bases in between. The CDR3 nucleotides are TGTGCCAGCAGAAGAGGGACTACAGATACGCAGTATTTT. Amino acid sequence: CASRRGTTDTQYF.

The gene calls are TRBV28 and TRBJ1-6; 10 nucleotides align to TRBD1. The CDR3 totals 15 residues. The junction had 9 bases not matched to a gene; V was cut back by 8 bases and J by 8 bases. Per germline, CDR1 MDHEN and CDR2 SYDVKM. The CDR3 sequence: CASLPGTGAYSPLHF. The CDR3 DNA reads as TGTGCCAGCTTGCCTGGGACAGGGGCCTATTCACCCCTCCACTTT.

The chain employs TRBV12-3 or TRBV12-4 and TRBJ1-2; no clear D. The CDR3 spans 12 residues. V was pared by 1 base and J by 4 bases, with 4 bases between. CDR3 region: CASSLGSYGYTF. CDR3 nucleotide sequence: TGTGCCAGCAGTTTAGGCAGCTATGGCTACACCTTC.

V is TRBV13 and J is TRBJ1-1; tentatively, D is TRBD1 (6 bases). Germline-derived CDR1 and CDR2 are PRHDT and FYEKMQ (reference sequence). Trimming cost V 4 bases and J 0 bases, with 12 bases left between them. There are 15 residues in the CDR3. CDR3 region: CASSSQQGVNTEAFF. The DNA for the CDR3 is TGTGCCAGCAGCTCGCAACAGGGAGTGAACACTGAAGCTTTCTTT.

The chain is built from TRBV6-5 and TRBJ2-7; the match to TRBD2 covers 7 bases. CDR3 length equals 15 residues. V was clipped by 6 bases and J by 6 bases; unmatched bases: 14. Germline V gene lookup returns CDR1 MNHEY and CDR2 SVGAGI. The CDR3 DNA follows: TGTGCCAGCAGCCCCGTAGGTAGCGGGCATGCCGAGCAGTACTTC. Protein: CASSPVGSGHAEQYF.

This clone has a single count. The chain carries TRBV7-6 and TRBJ2-1, with TRBD2 matching over 11 bases. This CDR3 contains 15 residues. Germline V gives CDR1 SGHVS, CDR2 FNYEAQ. The junction had 5 bases not matched to a gene; V was cut back by 3 bases and J by 7 bases. The chain's CDR3 is CASSLGTSGENEQFF. For the CDR3, the DNA is TGTGCCAGCAGCTTGGGGACTAGCGGAGAAAATGAGCAGTTCTTC.

The CDR3 loop is CASTTTRGSGQGNNYGYTF. The CDR3 DNA sequence: TGCGCCAGCACCACAACGAGGGGGTCCGGACAGGGCAATAACTATGGCTACACCTTC. This rearrangement joins TRBV4-1 to TRBJ1-2, with 8 bases identical to TRBD1. Looked up from germline, CDR1 is MGHRA and CDR2 is YSYEKL. The CDR3 runs to 19 residues. V was clipped by 7 bases and J by 1 base; unmatched bases: 20.

The J gene is TRBJ2-3, the V gene TRBV27; 7 nucleotides agree with TRBD1. The trim removed 8 bases at V and 1 base at J, leaving 9 bases unmatched. CDR3 length equals 15 residues. The germline CDR1 and CDR2 sequences are MNHEY and SMNVEV (reference sequence). The CDR3 sequence: CASDSLGTGTDTQYF. The DNA for the CDR3 is TGTGCCAGCGACTCCCTCGGGACAGGCACAGATACGCAGTATTTT.

The rearrangement joins TRBV9 to TRBJ1-1, with D possibly being TRBD1 (5 bases). The CDR3 spans 16 residues. V was shortened by 3 bases and J by 0 bases, with 15 bases between the two germline ends. Germline CDR1 is SGDLS and CDR2 is YYNGEE. CDR3 protein: CASSAGGGFMNTEAFF. CDR3 sequence (DNA): TGTGCCAGCAGCGCTGGGGGAGGGTTTATGAACACTGAAGCTTTCTTT.

The genes are TRBV15 and TRBJ2-1, with D possibly being TRBD1 (5 bases). CDR3 size: 15 residues. V was pared by 1 base and J by 6 bases, with 13 bases between. Germline CDR1 is LNHNV and CDR2 is YYDKDF (reference sequence). CDR3 sequence: CATSRVGAVGNEQFF. The CDR3 bases are TGTGCCACCAGCAGAGTTGGGGCTGTGGGCAATGAGCAGTTCTTC.

This chain joins TRBV11-2 and TRBJ2-7; 9 nucleotides line up with TRBD1. Unmatched junction bases numbered 5, after V lost 0 bases and J lost 2 bases. The CDR3 covers 16 residues. Germline loops: CDR1 SGHAT, CDR2 FQNNGV. The CDR3 loop reads CASSLESTGGPYEQYF. For the CDR3, the DNA is TGTGCCAGCAGCTTAGAATCGACAGGGGGTCCCTACGAGCAGTACTTC. The full variable domain, rest sourced from reference TRBV11-2 and TRBJ2-7, is EAGVAQSPRYKIIEKRQSVAFWCNPISGHATLYWYQQILGQGPKLLIQFQNNGVVDDSQLPKDRFSAERLKGVDSTLKIQPAKLEDSAVYLCASSLESTGGPYEQYFGPGTRLTVT.

The count of this clone is one. The chain recombines TRBV6-2 or TRBV6-3 with TRBJ2-4, with TRBD2 matching over 9 bases. The CDR3 is 16 residues long. Germline CDR1 MNHEY, CDR2 SVGEGT. V lost 4 bases, J lost 0 bases, and 4 bases stayed unmatched. The CDR3 DNA reads as TGTGCCAGCAGTTCCTTAGCGGGAGTAGCCAAAAACATTCAGTACTTC. Its translation is CASSSLAGVAKNIQYF.

CDR3 in DNA: TGTGCCAGCAGTTCCCCGGACAGGCTGAATTCCTATGGCTACACCTTC. Translating it yields CASSSPDRLNSYGYTF. The gene calls are TRBV28 and TRBJ1-2, with 7 bases fitting TRBD1. The V gene end was trimmed by 4 bases and the J gene end by 4 bases; junction bases not matched to a gene: 12. Germline lookup yields CDR1 MDHEN and CDR2 SYDVKM. The CDR3 covers 16 residues.

DNA for the CDR3: TGTGCCTGGATTCGGGCCGGGACAGGGGGCAAGAATGAGCAGTTCTTC. This translates into CAWIRAGTGGKNEQFF. This chain uses TRBV30 with TRBJ2-1; 12 positions agree with TRBD1. V lost 4 bases and J lost 7; bases outside the gene matches: 11. In germline, CDR1 is GTSNPN, CDR2 SVGIG (reference sequence). The length of the CDR3 is 16 residues.

V usage is TRBV19 and J usage is TRBJ2-2, with TRBD2 identical over 9 bases. Trimming at V came to 3 bases and at J to 6 bases, leaving 8 bases not matched to a gene. Germline V gene lookup returns CDR1 LNHDA and CDR2 SQIVND (reference sequence). The CDR3 runs 16 residues. The CDR3 spells CASSIGSGSGAGELFF. In DNA, the CDR3 is TGTGCCAGTAGTATTGGTAGCGGGAGTGGGGCCGGGGAGCTGTTTTTT.

V usage is TRBV7-3 and J usage is TRBJ2-1; 11 bases match TRBD2. CDR1 and CDR2 (germline): SGHTA, FQGTGA. CDR3 length: 14 amino acids. V dropped 9 bases and J dropped 6; count of bases not matched to a gene: 7. CDR3: CARSLAGGGNEQFF. The CDR3 DNA follows: TGTGCCAGAAGTTTAGCGGGAGGGGGCAATGAGCAGTTCTTC.